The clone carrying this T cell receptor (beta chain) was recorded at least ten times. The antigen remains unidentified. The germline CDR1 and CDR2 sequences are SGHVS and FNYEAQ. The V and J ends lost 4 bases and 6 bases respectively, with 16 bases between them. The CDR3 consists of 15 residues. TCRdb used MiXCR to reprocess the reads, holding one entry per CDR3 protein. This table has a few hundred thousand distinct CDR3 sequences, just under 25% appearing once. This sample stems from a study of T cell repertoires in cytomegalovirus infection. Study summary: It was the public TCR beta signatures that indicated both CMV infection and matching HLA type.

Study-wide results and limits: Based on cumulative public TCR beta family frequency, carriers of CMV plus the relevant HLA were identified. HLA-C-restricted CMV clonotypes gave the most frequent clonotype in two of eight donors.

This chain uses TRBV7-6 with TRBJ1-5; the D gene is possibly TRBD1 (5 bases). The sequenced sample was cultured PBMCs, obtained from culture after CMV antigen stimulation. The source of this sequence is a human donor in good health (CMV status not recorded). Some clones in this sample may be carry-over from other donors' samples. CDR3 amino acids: CASSSGSGGGQPQHF. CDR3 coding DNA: TGTGCCAGCAGCTCGGGGTCGGGGGGGGGTCAGCCCCAGCATTTT. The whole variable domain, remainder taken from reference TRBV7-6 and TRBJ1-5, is GAGVSQSPRYKVTKRGQDVALRCDPISGHVSLYWYRQALGQGPEFLTYFNYEAQQDKSGLPNDRFSAERPEGSISTLTIQRTEQRDSAMYRCASSSGSGGGQPQHFGDGTRLSIL.